This T cell receptor (beta chain) emerged from a study of OX40 agonist ivuxolimab in advanced cancers. The wider study: Cohort: approximately 83% men, mean age about 60, aged about 20 to 90. Antecedent anti-PD-1, anti-PD-L1 or anti-CTLA-4 therapy was permissible, with roughly 36% having received some.

V shed 1 base and J 9 bases; nucleotides not matched to a gene: 8. CDR1 and CDR2 from the germline V gene are MNHEY and SMNVEV (reference sequence). The length of the CDR3 is 14 residues. Measured with immunoSEQ multiplex PCR; TCRdb has only the in-frame clones, and not every one. This sample carries 90,000 or so clones, roughly 86% of them seen once, and the ten largest clones take about 4.6%. This clone was recorded a few times. The material was CD4+ or CD8+ T cells sorted from blood, obtained in a trial of the OX40 agonist ivuxolimab. The chain employs TRBV27 and TRBJ2-5, with 7 bases lining up with TRBD2. The receptor comes from an adult with an advanced solid tumor such as melanoma, head and neck, liver or kidney cancer. CDR3 region: CASSLFAGVGSQYF. In nucleotides, the CDR3 is TGTGCCAGCAGTTTATTTGCGGGAGTTGGTTCCCAGTACTTC.